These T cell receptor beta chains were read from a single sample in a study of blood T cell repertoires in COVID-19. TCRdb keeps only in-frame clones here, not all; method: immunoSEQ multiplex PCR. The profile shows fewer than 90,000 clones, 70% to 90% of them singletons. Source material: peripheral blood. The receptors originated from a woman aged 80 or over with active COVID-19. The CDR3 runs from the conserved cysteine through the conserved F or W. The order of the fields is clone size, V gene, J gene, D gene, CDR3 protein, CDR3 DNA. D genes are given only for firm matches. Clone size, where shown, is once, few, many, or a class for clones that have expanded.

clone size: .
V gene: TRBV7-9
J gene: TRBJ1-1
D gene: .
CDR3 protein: CASSLGAPGTEAFF
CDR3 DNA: TGTGCCAGCAGCTTAGGAGCTCCGGGAACTGAAGCTTTCTTT

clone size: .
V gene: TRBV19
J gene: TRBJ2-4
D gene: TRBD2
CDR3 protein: CASSIREGRYIQYF
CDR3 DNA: TGTGCCAGTAGTATAAGGGAGGGGCGGTACATTCAGTACTTC

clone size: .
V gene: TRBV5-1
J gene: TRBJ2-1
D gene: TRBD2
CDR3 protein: CASSPWTSGIDNEQFF
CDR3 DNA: TGCGCCAGCAGCCCTTGGACTAGCGGGATCGACAATGAGCAGTTCTTC

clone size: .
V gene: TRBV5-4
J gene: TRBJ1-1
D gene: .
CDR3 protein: CASRGREPNTEAFF
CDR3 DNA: TGTGCCAGCAGAGGGCGGGAACCGAACACTGAAGCTTTCTTT

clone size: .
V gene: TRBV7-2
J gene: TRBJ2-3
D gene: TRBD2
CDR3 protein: CASSSLAGGLDTQYF
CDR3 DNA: TGTGCCAGCAGCTCGCTAGCGGGAGGGCTAGATACGCAGTATTTT

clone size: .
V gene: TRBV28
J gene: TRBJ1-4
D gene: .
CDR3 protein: CASAGGGPNEKLFF
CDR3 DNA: TGTGCCAGCGCTGGCGGAGGGCCTAATGAAAAACTGTTTTTT

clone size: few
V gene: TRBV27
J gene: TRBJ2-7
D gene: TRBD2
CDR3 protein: CASSLLAGASYEQYF
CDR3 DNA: TGTGCCAGCAGTTTACTAGCGGGAGCATCCTACGAGCAGTACTTC

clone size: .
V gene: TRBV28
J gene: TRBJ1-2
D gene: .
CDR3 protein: CASRSWYGYTF
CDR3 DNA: TGTGCCAGCAGGAGTTGGTATGGCTACACCTTC

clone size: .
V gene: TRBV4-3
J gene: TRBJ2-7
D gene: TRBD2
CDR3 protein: CASSQDPNSGTYEQYF
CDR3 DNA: TGCGCCAGCAGCCAAGATCCCAATAGCGGGACATACGAGCAGTACTTC

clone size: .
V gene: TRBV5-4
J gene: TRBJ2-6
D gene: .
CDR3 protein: CASSSPRGDFSGANVLTF
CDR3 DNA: TGTGCCAGCAGCTCGCCCAGGGGGGACTTCTCTGGGGCCAACGTCCTGACTTTC

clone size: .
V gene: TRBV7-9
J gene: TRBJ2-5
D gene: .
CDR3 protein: CASSSPTRHPQETQYF
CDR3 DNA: TGTGCCAGCAGCTCCCCGACGCGACACCCCCAAGAGACCCAGTACTTC

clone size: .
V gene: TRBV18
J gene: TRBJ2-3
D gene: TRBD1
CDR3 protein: CASSPTTGRGTDTQYF
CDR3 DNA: TGTGCCAGCTCACCTACGACAGGGCGGGGCACAGATACGCAGTATTTT

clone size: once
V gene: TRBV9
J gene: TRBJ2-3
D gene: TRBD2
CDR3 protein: CASSAGTSGSGSTDTQYF
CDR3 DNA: TGTGCCAGCAGCGCCGGGACTAGCGGGAGTGGAAGCACAGATACGCAGTATTTT

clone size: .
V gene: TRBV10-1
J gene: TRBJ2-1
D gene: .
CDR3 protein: CASSDPRQGVPWEEQFF
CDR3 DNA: TGCGCCAGCAGTGATCCCCGGCAGGGCGTCCCCTGGGAAGAGCAGTTCTTC

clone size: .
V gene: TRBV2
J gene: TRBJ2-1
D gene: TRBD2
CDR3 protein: CASSAEAGADEQFF
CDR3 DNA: TGTGCCAGCAGCGCAGAAGCGGGAGCCGATGAGCAGTTCTTC

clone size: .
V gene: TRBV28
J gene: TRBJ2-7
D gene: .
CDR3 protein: CASSGDSLASNYEQYF
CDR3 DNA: TGTGCCAGCAGTGGCGACAGCCTTGCGTCCAACTACGAGCAGTACTTC

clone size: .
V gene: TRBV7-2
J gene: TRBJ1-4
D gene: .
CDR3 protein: CASSPTGLNEKLFF
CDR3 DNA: TGTGCCAGCAGCCCGACAGGACTTAATGAAAAACTGTTTTTT

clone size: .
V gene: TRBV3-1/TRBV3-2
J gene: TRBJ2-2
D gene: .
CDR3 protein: CASSLEGELFF
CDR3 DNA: TGTGCCAGCAGCCTTGAGGGGGAGCTGTTTTTT

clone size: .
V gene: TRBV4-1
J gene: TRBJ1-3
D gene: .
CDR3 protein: CASSQPRGDTIYF
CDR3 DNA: TGCGCCAGCAGCCAACCCCGCGGGGACACCATATATTTT

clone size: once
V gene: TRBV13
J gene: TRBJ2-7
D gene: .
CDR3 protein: CASSPGGTEGTLEQYF
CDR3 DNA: TGTGCCAGCAGTCCCGGAGGGACAGAGGGGACCCTCGAGCAGTACTTC

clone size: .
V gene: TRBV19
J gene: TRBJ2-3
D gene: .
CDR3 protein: CASSRYSSTDTQYF
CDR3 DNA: TGTGCCAGTAGTCGGTATTCTAGCACAGATACGCAGTATTTT

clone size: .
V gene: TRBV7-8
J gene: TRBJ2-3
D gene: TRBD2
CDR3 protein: CASSPVLAGGVGTQYF
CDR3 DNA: TGTGCCAGCAGCCCAGTCCTAGCGGGAGGGGTGGGTACGCAGTATTTT

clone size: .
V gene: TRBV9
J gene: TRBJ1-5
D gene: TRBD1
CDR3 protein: CASSAGQGRGNQPQHF
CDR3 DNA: TGTGCCAGCAGCGCCGGACAGGGTCGGGGCAATCAGCCCCAGCATTTT

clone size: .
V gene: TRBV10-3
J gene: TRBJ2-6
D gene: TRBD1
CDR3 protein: CAINTGGAGANVLTF
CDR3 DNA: TGTGCCATCAATACAGGGGGTGCTGGGGCCAACGTCCTGACTTTC